This paragraph covers one T cell receptor (beta chain) sequence. What this receptor recognizes is not known. Base-call qualities are not available, and no considerably larger clone is one nucleotide away. Between the V and J ends, shortened by 0 bases and 4 bases respectively, the junction contains 11 bases. From cysteine to phenylalanine, the CDR3 is 14 amino acids long. Solely the CDR3 DNA is kept, with 42 bases framed from the first base. Taken from the germline V gene, the CDR1 and CDR2 loops are SGDLS and YYNGEE. The sample comes from a study of response to subunit inactivated influenza vaccine (dated by TCRdb to the late 2010s). With respect to the entire study: The study used deep quantitative T cell receptor repertoire profiling to track responses to a trivalent subunit inactivated influenza vaccine. Paper-wide results and their limitations: According to the authors, only a limited number of new T cells may be recruited by each seasonal influenza vaccination.

The protocol used for the library was RT-PCR. The reads were generated on an Illumina HiSeq 2500. Using fastp trimming at Q25 and MiXCR clonotype assembly, TCRdb reanalyzed the public sequencing data and kept in-frame beta chains. All rows with the same CDR3 protein become a single entry with the most common DNA and genes. In this sample the table shows hundreds of thousands of distinct CDR3 sequences, about 11% of which occur a single time. The ten largest clones represent roughly 9.6% of the sample. This sample was also put to use in a study of T cells expressing NK-cell markers. As the second study states: TCR beta cDNA libraries were made by 5'RACE template switching that added a universal primer site and unique molecular identifiers. Three sorted T-cell subsets (CD3+CD56+NKG2C+, CD3+CD56+NKG2C- and CD3+CD56-NKG2C+) from several donors had their TCR beta-chain repertoires profiled. Seven of the eight sequenced donors were HCMV-seropositive and one was HCMV-seronegative. To restrict sorting to alphabetaTCR-expressing T cells, an anti-gammadeltaTCR antibody was added in several experiments. For more than 5 donors, the dominant CD3+CD56+NKG2C+ clonotypes were among the top 10 CD8+ clonotypes and accounted for about 1.0-7.5% of CD8+ T cells. Those dominant clonotypes were again the most abundant among CD3+CD56-NKG2C+ cells in several donors, at about 28.3-65%. Whether the expanded NKG2C-expressing T cell clones were specific for HCMV antigens remained unclear. Randomly selected healthy volunteers, three men and five women, were used as the eight sequenced donors. HCMV serostatus was determined by detecting HCMV-specific IgG in serum with a commercial ELISA kit. Peripheral blood mononuclear cells were isolated from blood by Ficoll density gradient centrifugation. For five or six donors, unsorted PBMC were also used to sequence bulk peripheral blood T-cell repertoires. cDNA synthesis was primed from the TCR beta constant segment, followed by two successive PCR amplification steps. The libraries were sequenced on Illumina HiSeq 2000/2500, MiSeq or NextSeq, producing 2 x 150 bp reads. Reads were demultiplexed and grouped by UMI with MIGEC, and clonotypes were assembled and quantified with MiTCR. To exclude erroneous sequences, only TCR cDNA sequences supported by at least two reads were retained. Downstream repertoire analysis used the tcR package, and clonotypes were matched across fractions by CDR3 nucleotide sequence plus V segment. Antigen specificity was annotated against VDJdb with VDJmatch, allowing one amino acid substitution in CDR3.

Sequencing was performed on PBMCs from blood, taken on the day of vaccination. This chain joins TRBV9 to TRBJ2-7; the D gene assignment is ambiguous. The receptor comes from a middle-aged man who received an inactivated influenza vaccine. Donor details come from another sample of the same person, matched by shared clones. The CDR3 protein sequence reads: CASSVGPETYEQYF. At the DNA level, the sequence is TGTGCCAGCAGCGTAGGTCCGGAGACTTACGAGCAGTACTTC.